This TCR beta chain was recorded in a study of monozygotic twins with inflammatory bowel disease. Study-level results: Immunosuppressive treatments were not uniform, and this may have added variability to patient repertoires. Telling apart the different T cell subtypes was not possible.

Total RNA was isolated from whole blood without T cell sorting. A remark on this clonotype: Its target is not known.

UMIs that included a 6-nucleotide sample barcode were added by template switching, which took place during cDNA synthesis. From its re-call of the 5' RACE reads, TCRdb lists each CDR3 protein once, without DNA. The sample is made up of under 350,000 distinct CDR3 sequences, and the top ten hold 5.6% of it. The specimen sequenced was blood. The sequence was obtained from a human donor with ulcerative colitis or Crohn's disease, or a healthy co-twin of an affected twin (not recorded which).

CDR3 sequence reads: CASSQALTSGSSYEQYF. The J gene is TRBJ2-7, the V gene TRBV4-2; TCRdb proposes TRBD2, but this gene call is untestable without DNA. Germline loops: CDR1 LGHNA, CDR2 YNFKEQ. The CDR3 covers 17 residues.